Below, 20 T cell receptor beta chains from the same sample are listed, as sequenced in a study of shared clonotypes between healthy human individuals. TCRdb's table, derived via immunoSEQ multiplex PCR, lists solely in-frame clones and lacks some. The repertoire includes hundreds of thousands of clones, about 74% of them detected once, and 1.5% to 2% sits in the top ten. The sample comprised memory CD4+ T cells sorted from blood. The subset here: CD45RA-negative fraction. The receptors shown here come from a woman in her twenties or thirties in good health.

Turning to this clone: Other DNA sequences in the same sample also yield this CDR3. The chain employs TRBV28 and TRBJ2-2; TRBD2 aligns across 7 bases. The CDR3 loop spans 15 amino acids. CDR1 is MDHEN, CDR2 SYDVKM, per germline. After removal of 6 bases from V and 4 bases from J, the junction contained 8 bases not matched to a gene. The CDR3 sequence: CASRTLGGSTGELFF. CDR3 nucleotides: TGTGCCAGCAGAACCCTCGGCGGGAGCACCGGGGAGCTGTTTTTT.

The gene calls are TRBV9 and TRBJ2-1, with a weak D call TRBD2 (7 bases). CDR1 and CDR2 (germline): SGDLS, YYNGEE. The CDR3 extends over 15 amino acids. V gave up 3 bases and J gave up 0 bases, with 10 bases separating them. The CDR3 region has the DNA TGTGCCAGCAGCGCGGGGGGCCCCTCCTACAATGAGCAGTTCTTC. Encoded protein: CASSAGGPSYNEQFF.

The rearrangement joins TRBV28 to TRBJ1-3; D gene ambiguous. The CDR3 is made up of 13 amino acids. V shed 3 bases and J shed 3 bases, with 6 bases lying between them. The germline V gene encodes CDR1 MDHEN and CDR2 SYDVKM. The CDR3 DNA reads TGTGCCAGCAGTTTGAATCATGGAAACACCATATATTTT. It is translated as CASSLNHGNTIYF.

V is TRBV19 and J is TRBJ2-2; D is unclear. The germline CDR1 and CDR2 sequences are LNHDA and SQIVND (reference sequence). V gave up 5 bases and J gave up 6 bases, with 16 bases separating them. The CDR3 has 15 residues. The CDR3 DNA reads TGTGCCAGTAGTCGTATGAGATCCAACGCCGGGGAGCTGTTTTTT. Protein: CASSRMRSNAGELFF.

The chain uses TRBV18 and TRBJ1-4; D is unclear. V lost 2 bases, J lost 5 bases, and 9 bases lay in between. The CDR3 spans 14 residues. Germline CDR1 KGHSH, CDR2 LQKENI. The chain's CDR3 is CASSPRQENEKLFF. CDR3 DNA: TGTGCCAGCTCACCAAGGCAGGAGAATGAAAAACTGTTTTTT.

This chain connects TRBV5-8 to TRBJ1-5, with 7 bases aligning to TRBD1. Germline values: CDR1 SGHTS, CDR2 YDEGEE. V lost 5 bases to trimming and J lost 0 bases; unmatched junction nucleotides: 8. This CDR3 contains 16 residues. CDR3 residues: CASRRNRGTSNQPQHF. The CDR3 DNA reads as TGTGCCAGCAGGAGAAACAGGGGCACTAGCAATCAGCCCCAGCATTTT.

V is TRBV27 and J is TRBJ2-1; D is unclear. The CDR3 sequence is 16 residues long. Germline CDR1 is MNHEY and CDR2 is SMNVEV (reference sequence). Trimming removed 1 base at V and 0 bases at J, with 10 bases between. The CDR3 DNA reads TGTGCCAGCAGTTTATACGAGGTCGGCTCCTACAATGAGCAGTTCTTC. Its translation is CASSLYEVGSYNEQFF.

This clone was counted only a few times. The V gene is TRBV11-2, the J gene TRBJ2-7; D unresolved. The V end was cut by 7 bases, the J end by 6 bases, with 10 bases between. Germline lookup yields CDR1 SGHAT and CDR2 FQNNGV. The CDR3 is 11 residues long. The CDR3 sequence is CASTLNREQYF. CDR3 DNA: TGTGCCAGCACCCTAAACCGCGAGCAGTACTTC.

This rearrangement joins TRBV28 to TRBJ1-3; a weak D match, TRBD1 (5 bases). Germline V gives CDR1 MDHEN, CDR2 SYDVKM. The CDR3 sequence is 16 residues long. V lost 3 bases to trimming and J lost 1 base, with 13 bases between them. The CDR3 DNA reads as TGTGCCAGCAGTTTTAAGGGGACGGCATCTGGAAACACCATATATTTT. Its protein product is CASSFKGTASGNTIYF. Filled out from reference TRBV28 and TRBJ1-3, the complete variable domain reads DVKVTQSSRYLVKRTGEKVFLECVQDMDHENMFWYRQDPGLGLRLIYFSYDVKMKEKGDIPEGYSVSREKKERFSLILESASTNQTSMYLCASSFKGTASGNTIYFGEGSWLTVV.

This chain links TRBV28 with TRBJ2-7; D not certain. The CDR3 has 14 residues. The V end lost 7 bases, the J end lost 1 base, and 14 bases lay between the germline ends. Germline CDR1 and CDR2: MDHEN and SYDVKM. CDR3 residues: CASKKDHLSYEQYF. The CDR3 coding sequence is TGTGCCAGCAAGAAAGACCACCTTTCCTACGAGCAGTACTTC.

This clone was detected once. The chain uses TRBV28 and TRBJ1-4; TRBD1 matches at 8 bases. The V gene end was trimmed by 3 bases and the J gene end by 5 bases; junction bases not matched to a gene: 5. Per germline, CDR1 MDHEN and CDR2 SYDVKM. The CDR3 contains 15 residues. CDR3 amino acids: CASSLGTGANEKLFF. Written as DNA, the CDR3 is TGTGCCAGCAGTTTGGGGACAGGCGCGAATGAAAAACTGTTTTTT.

DNA of the CDR3: TGCAGCGTCAGGGGACAGGGGGCGGACGAGCAGTACTTC. It is translated as CSVRGQGADEQYF. The chain combines TRBV29-1 with TRBJ2-7; 12 bases agree with TRBD1. The CDR3 runs 13 residues. The germline CDR1 and CDR2 sequences are SQVTM and ANQGSEA. The V segment lost 6 bases and the J segment 5 bases; nucleotides outside the gene matches: 5.

The J gene is TRBJ2-5, the V gene TRBV23-1, with D perhaps TRBD1 (6 bases). TRBV23-1 is an ORF, and what it does is uncertain. The ends were cut back, 2 bases at V and 5 bases at J, with 12 bases in the middle. This CDR3 contains 14 residues. The CDR3, as DNA: TGCGCCAGCAGTCAAACACAGGGCTGTGAGACCCAGTACTTC. Translated, it gives CASSQTQGCETQYF.

V usage is TRBV27 and J usage is TRBJ2-5, with 9 bases lining up with TRBD2. The V segment lost 5 bases and the J segment 1 base; nucleotides outside the gene matches: 5. Germline values: CDR1 MNHEY, CDR2 SMNVEV (reference sequence). The CDR3 runs to 15 residues. The CDR3 sequence: CASSPELAGQETQYF. Here the CDR3 DNA reads TGTGCCAGCAGTCCAGAACTAGCGGGCCAAGAGACCCAGTACTTC.

The gene calls are TRBV11-2 and TRBJ1-3; D call uncertain. The CDR3 sequence is 16 residues long. CDR1 and CDR2 (germline): SGHAT, FQNNGV. V lost 4 bases to trimming and J lost 0 bases, with 13 bases between them. The CDR3 sequence is CASSYRTVTSGNTIYF. DNA of the CDR3: TGTGCCAGCAGCTACCGGACGGTTACCTCTGGAAACACCATATATTTT.

The DNA of the CDR3 is TGTGCCAGTAGTATAGAGAGGGGGACGAAAGGCTACACCTTC. This gives the protein CASSIERGTKGYTF. The V and J genes are TRBV19 and TRBJ1-2; maybe TRBD1 (6 bases). The germline V gene has CDR1 LNHDA and CDR2 SQIVND (reference sequence). V shed 0 bases and J shed 8 bases, with 13 bases lying between them. The CDR3 totals 14 residues.

As for this clone: Different DNA sequences within this sample yield the same CDR3. V is TRBV27 and J is TRBJ2-7; D is ambiguous. The germline V gene has CDR1 MNHEY and CDR2 SMNVEV (reference sequence). V lost 4 bases and J 2 bases, leaving 9 bases between the germline ends. The CDR3 runs to 13 residues. The CDR3 loop is CASSSPPTYEQYF. The CDR3 nucleotides read TGTGCCAGCAGTTCACCCCCTACCTACGAGCAGTACTTC.

At least ten counts were recorded for this clone. The sample has other DNA sequences that encode this CDR3 too. The chain recombines TRBV20-1 with TRBJ1-1; a possible D gene is TRBD1 (6 bases). The germline gives CDR1 DFQATT, CDR2 SNEGSKA (reference sequence). The CDR3 is 11 residues long. V shed 3 bases and J shed 7 bases, with 9 bases lying between them. DNA of the CDR3: TGCAGTGCTAGGGGGGCGGGTGAAGCTTTCTTT. The encoded protein is CSARGAGEAFF.

This chain connects TRBV27 to TRBJ2-7; D gene uncertain. V was clipped by 4 bases and J by 4 bases, with 5 bases between them. CDR3 size: 11 residues. Per the germline V gene, CDR1 is MNHEY and CDR2 is SMNVEV (reference sequence). CDR3 in amino acids: CASSYEYEQYF. As DNA, the CDR3 is TGTGCCAGCAGTTACGAGTACGAGCAGTACTTC.

The sample holds a few counts of this clone. This chain joins TRBV7-2 and TRBJ1-3; D is ambiguous. The CDR3 is 13 residues long. Trimming cost V 2 bases and J 2 bases, with 4 bases left between them. Germline values: CDR1 SGHTA, CDR2 FQGNSA. Here the CDR3 reads CASSLLAGNTIYF. The CDR3 DNA reads TGTGCCAGCAGCTTACTAGCTGGAAACACCATATATTTT.